A single sample gave rise to the 21 T cell receptor beta chains below, sequenced in a study of shared clonotypes between healthy human individuals. The repertoire was sequenced with immunoSEQ multiplex PCR; TCRdb's copy has only in-frame clones and lacks some. The table records 2 million to 2.5 million clones, 95% of them present only once. Material: naive CD4+ T cells sorted from blood. Subset reported: CD45RA+ positively selected. These receptors were collected from a man between 18 and 29 years old in good health.

This sequence joins TRBV18 and TRBJ1-2, with 11 bases identical to TRBD1. Unmatched junction bases numbered 11, after V lost 6 bases and J lost 8 bases. The CDR3 contains 15 residues. Germline CDR1 and CDR2: KGHSH and LQKENI. For the CDR3, the DNA is TGTGCCAGCTCTGTACCGGGACAGGGGGTGCTCGGCTACACCTTC. It specifies CASSVPGQGVLGYTF.

This sequence joins TRBV25-1 and TRBJ1-1; TRBD1 might be the D (6 bases). The CDR3 is made up of 10 amino acids. Germline CDR1 MGHDK, CDR2 SYGVNS. V dropped 8 bases and J dropped 14 bases, with 15 bases sitting between them. CDR3 region: CASQRGGRFF. The CDR3 DNA is TGTGCCAGCCAAAGGGGGGGACGGTTCTTT.

To note about this clone: The same CDR3 is also encoded by other DNA sequences in this sample. The chain has TRBV7-9 and TRBJ2-7, with D tentatively TRBD2 (6 bases). The CDR3 spans 13 residues. Germline values: CDR1 SEHNR, CDR2 FQNEAQ (reference sequence). V shed 3 bases and J shed 2 bases, with 8 bases lying between them. The CDR3 region has the DNA TGTGCCAGCAGCTTGGGAGGTCCCTACGAGCAGTACTTC. Its translation is CASSLGGPYEQYF. Full variable domain (rest looked up from reference TRBV7-9 and TRBJ2-7): DTGVSQNPRHKITKRGQNVTFRCDPISEHNRLYWYRQTLGQGPEFLTYFQNEAQLEKSRLLSDRFSAERPKGSFSTLEIQRTEQGDSAMYLCASSLGGPYEQYFGPGTRLTVT.

This chain connects TRBV28 to TRBJ1-4; TRBD1 matches 7 bases. Germline loops: CDR1 MDHEN, CDR2 SYDVKM. Germline trimming cut 2 bases from V and 7 bases from J; bases unmatched to any gene: 4. This CDR3 region has 14 residues. CDR3 DNA sequence: TGTGCCAGCAGTTTAACAGGGGTGGGTGAAAAACTGTTTTTT. The encoded protein is CASSLTGVGEKLFF.

The chain couples TRBV6-4 to TRBJ2-3, with 7 nucleotides matching TRBD2. The CDR3 extends over 16 amino acids. Germline assignment: CDR1 MRHNA and CDR2 SNTAGT. V trimming: 3 bases; J trimming: 1 base; junction bases outside the gene matches: 7. CDR3 protein: CASSDNERDCTDTQYF. The CDR3 coding sequence is TGTGCCAGCAGTGATAACGAGCGGGATTGCACAGATACGCAGTATTTT.

The V and J genes are TRBV10-3 and TRBJ2-1; 9 bases are shared with TRBD2. V was pared by 8 bases and J by 0 bases, with 8 bases of the junction left unmatched. CDR1 and CDR2 from the germline V gene are ENHRY and SYGVKD. The CDR3 covers 16 residues. The CDR3, as DNA: TGTGCCATCGAGGCGGGGGGGCCGAGCTCCTACAATGAGCAGTTCTTC. Protein sequence: CAIEAGGPSSYNEQFF.

This chain connects TRBV4-1 to TRBJ2-7; TRBD1 might be the D (5 bases). Germline V gene sequence: CDR1 MGHRA, CDR2 YSYEKL. This CDR3 spans 16 amino acids. Trimming cost V 0 bases and J 2 bases, with 14 bases left between them. The CDR3 reads CASSQDSTVSTYEQYF. The DNA for the CDR3 is TGCGCCAGCAGCCAAGATTCGACAGTCAGCACCTACGAGCAGTACTTC.

Comment on this clone: Other nucleotide sequences from this sample produce the same CDR3. V is TRBV7-2 and J is TRBJ1-2; no definite D call. The length of the CDR3 is 14 residues. The ends were cut back, 1 base at V and 2 bases at J, with 8 bases in the middle. Germline V gene lookup returns CDR1 SGHTA and CDR2 FQGNSA. Here the CDR3 DNA reads TGTGCCAGCAGCTTAGGTCTGGGGAACTATGGCTACACCTTC. Its protein product is CASSLGLGNYGYTF.

The chain carries TRBV7-8 and TRBJ2-1, with D unresolved. Trimming took off 4 bases at V and 3 bases at J, with 16 bases between the two ends. Germline loops: CDR1 SGHVS, CDR2 FQNEAQ. The CDR3 has 16 residues. The CDR3 loop reads CASSSQRVSLYNEQFF. The CDR3 region has the DNA TGTGCCAGCAGCTCCCAAAGGGTGAGTCTCTACAATGAGCAGTTCTTC.

This chain links TRBV5-1 with TRBJ2-7; D is uncertain. Trimming stripped 0 bases from V and 7 bases from J, with 14 bases between. This CDR3 is 14 amino acids long. In germline, CDR1 is SGHRS, CDR2 YFSETQ. The CDR3 here is CASSLEGALGEQYF. CDR3 in DNA: TGCGCCAGCAGCTTGGAAGGTGCCCTGGGAGAGCAGTACTTC. Looking up the rest from reference TRBV5-1 and TRBJ2-7 gives the full variable domain: KAGVTQTPRYLIKTRGQQVTLSCSPISGHRSVSWYQQTPGQGLQFLFEYFSETQRNKGNFPGRFSGRQFSNSRSEMNVSTLELGDSALYLCASSLEGALGEQYFGPGTRLTVT.

The chain joins TRBV6-6 to TRBJ2-4; TRBD2 might be the D (6 bases). Germline V gene data show CDR1 as MNHNY and CDR2 as SVGAGI (reference sequence). V was cut by 0 bases and J by 5 bases, with 11 bases left in between. This CDR3 is 15 amino acids long. The CDR3: CASSYSGDFENIQYF. The DNA of the CDR3 is TGTGCCAGCAGTTACTCGGGGGACTTCGAAAACATTCAGTACTTC.

As concerns this clone: One junction end disagrees with the germline gene, perhaps due to a read error. The chain has TRBV11-2 and TRBJ1-2; 10 bases line up with TRBD1. The CDR3 sequence is 18 residues long. Germline V gene data show CDR1 as SGHAT and CDR2 as FQNNGV. CDR3 region: CASSRGTGESLGDYSYTF. In DNA form, the CDR3 reads TGTGCCAGCAGCCGCGGGACAGGGGAATCGTTAGGAGACTATAGCTACACCTTC.

The chain couples TRBV2 to TRBJ2-7; D is perhaps TRBD1 (5 bases). CDR3 length: 15 residues. Germline CDR1 is SNHLY and CDR2 is FYNNEI. Trimming took off 4 bases at V and 2 bases at J, with 15 bases between the two ends. CDR3 sequence (DNA): TGTGCCAGCAGTGTATCGAGACAGTCTACCTACGAGCAGTACTTC. It encodes CASSVSRQSTYEQYF.

This clone showed up just once. The rearrangement uses TRBV7-8 and TRBJ2-3; no reliable D call. With 4 bases removed from V and 4 bases from J, the gap between germline ends came to 12 bases. The CDR3 has 14 amino acids. Germline V gene lookup returns CDR1 SGHVS and CDR2 FQNEAQ. The CDR3 loop reads CASSYYRISDTQYF. CDR3 sequence (DNA): TGTGCCAGCAGCTACTATCGAATCTCAGATACGCAGTATTTT.

The J gene is TRBJ2-7, the V gene TRBV18; TRBD2 agrees at 7 bases. Germline-derived CDR1 and CDR2 are KGHSH and LQKENI. The CDR3 length is 15 residues. With 3 bases clipped from V and 4 bases from J, the junction kept 9 bases outside the gene matches. The CDR3 loop is CASSPTAGVKYEQYF. DNA for the CDR3: TGTGCCAGCTCACCCACCGCGGGAGTAAAATACGAGCAGTACTTC.

The rearrangement links TRBV10-3 to TRBJ1-6; tentatively, D is TRBD1 (6 bases). Trimming stripped 4 bases from V and 6 bases from J, with 13 bases between. Germline CDR1 and CDR2: ENHRY and SYGVKD. The CDR3 consists of 15 residues. The CDR3 sequence is CAISGDRLLNSPLHF. The CDR3 region has the DNA TGTGCCATCAGTGGAGACAGGCTGCTTAATTCACCCCTCCACTTT.

This rearrangement joins TRBV5-6 to TRBJ1-2, with 9 bases matching TRBD1. The V segment lost 0 bases and the J segment 4 bases; nucleotides outside the gene matches: 4. The CDR3 length is 15 residues. Germline V gene lookup returns CDR1 SGHDT and CDR2 YYEEEE. The DNA for the CDR3 is TGTGCCAGCAGCTTGGGGACAGGGGATGGCTATGGCTACACCTTC. It translates to CASSLGTGDGYGYTF.

The V call is TRBV7-6, the J call TRBJ2-3; 7 nucleotides align to TRBD2. The CDR3 spans 16 residues. The germline gives CDR1 SGHVS, CDR2 FNYEAQ. V dropped 1 base and J dropped 7; count of bases not matched to a gene: 11. CDR3 sequence: CASSLGEGQTLNTQYF. The CDR3 bases are TGTGCCAGCAGCTTAGGGGAGGGGCAGACCTTGAATACGCAGTATTTT.

CDR3 region: CASRRDGASTDTQYF. The CDR3 DNA reads TGTGCCAGCAGGCGAGACGGAGCTAGCACAGATACGCAGTATTTT. The chain links TRBV6-6 to TRBJ2-3; the D is unclear. The CDR3 has 15 residues. Germline assignment: CDR1 MNHNY and CDR2 SVGAGI (reference sequence). V was cut by 6 bases and J by 0 bases, with 13 bases left in between.

V and J are TRBV11-3 and TRBJ2-3, with 7 bases fitting TRBD2. The CDR3 consists of 13 residues. The germline CDR1 and CDR2 sequences are SGHNT and YENEEA. V shed 5 bases and J 2 bases; nucleotides not matched to a gene: 1. CDR3 DNA: TGTGCCAGCAGCCTAGCGGACACAGATACGCAGTATTTT. Translating gives CASSLADTDTQYF.

This sequence joins TRBV30 and TRBJ2-7; D is perhaps TRBD1 (5 bases). This CDR3 region has 14 residues. From germline, CDR1 is GTSNPN and CDR2 SVGIG (reference sequence). Trimming removed 1 base from V and 7 bases from J, with 17 bases in between. The CDR3 nucleotides read TGTGCCTGGAGTGACTCCGACAGACTCGGAGAGCAGTACTTC. Amino acids: CAWSDSDRLGEQYF.